The clone carrying this T cell receptor beta chain was found a few times. TCRdb processed the RT-PCR reads anew with MiXCR; each CDR3 protein has one entry. The sample has about 680,000 distinct CDR3 sequences, 12% to 15% seen once; the top ten hold roughly 4%. V was pared by 2 bases and J by 5 bases, with 7 bases of the junction left unmatched. The CDR3 is 15 amino acids. Germline CDR1 is MNHEY and CDR2 is SVGEGT. Sequencing was carried out using memory CD4+ T cells from blood. The gene calls are TRBV6-2 or TRBV6-3 and TRBJ2-3, with 7 bases fitting TRBD2. This receptor was identified in a female donor in good health, serving as a healthy control. This CDR3 reads CASSYRAGYGDTQYF. CDR3 nucleotide sequence: TGTGCCAGCAGTTACCGAGCGGGGTACGGAGATACGCAGTATTTT.